This TCR beta chain was found in a study of shared clonotypes between healthy human individuals. Study observations and caveats: Generation probability values for non-shared clonotypes were lower than those for clonotypes shared by all four donors. Tissues were not sampled, only blood, and their repertoires likely differ.

Of note for this clone: Antigen: not known.

CDR1 is SEHNR and CDR2 is FQNEAQ in the germline V gene (reference sequence). The CDR3 extends over 15 amino acids. Deletions cut 1 base from V and 6 bases from J, with 16 bases between. CD45RO-negative cells were positively selected for CCR7, leaving out terminally differentiated effector memory CD45RA+ cells. Sequencing was at deep level. Authors' analysis steps: There were no quality scores in the junction-only immunoSEQ sequences, so filtering differed. Assay used: immunoSEQ multiplex PCR; TCRdb lists only in-frame clones, some missing. V, J and clone size reflect that table, while D and trimming were determined from the DNA. The sample shows about 2,200,000 clones, 85% to 95% of them seen only once.

The clonotype comes from a man aged 18 to 35 in good health. Some clones in this sample may be carry-over from other donors' samples. The sample taken for sequencing was naive CD8+ T cells from PBMCs. The chain carries TRBV7-9 and TRBJ2-7, with D unclear. The CDR3 DNA follows: TGTGCCAGCAGCTTAGGAAGCCTTAAAGCCCTCGAGCAGTACTTC. The encoded protein is CASSLGSLKALEQYF.